The clone carrying this TCR beta chain was found a few times. Its antigen is not known. A much bigger clone sits one base away, suggesting this may be a read error. The data stem from a study of T cells in Graves' hyperthyroidism and ophthalmopathy. Study summary: The blood sample was taken at first diagnosis, before treatment began. Whole-study results and caveats: The authors' 13 V-J model separated ophthalmopathy from stable hyperthyroidism.

Researchers took RNA transcripts and amplified the TCR beta CDR3 regions from them. The TCR CDR3 first-round RT-PCR relied on the HTBI primer set. TCRdb itself ran the multiplex PCR reads through MiXCR, one entry per CDR3 protein. The table includes 350,000 to 400,000 distinct CDR3 sequences, about a fifth detected once. The germline V gene has CDR1 SEHNR and CDR2 FQNEAQ (reference sequence). The CDR3 loop spans 15 amino acids. These patients, aged 18 to 65, had recently diagnosed hyperthyroidism lasting under 2 months. The diagnostic basis comprised clinical symptoms, serum thyroxine and TRAb, thyroid ultrasound and orbital computed tomography.

The chain joins TRBV7-9 to TRBJ2-5, with 13 bases identical to TRBD2. This sequence originates from a woman between 18 and 30 years old with Graves' hyperthyroidism. The material sequenced was blood. The CDR3 DNA follows: TGTGCCAGCAGCATGGGACTAGCGGGGCAAGAGACCAAGTACTTC. Its protein is CASSMGLAGQETKYF.